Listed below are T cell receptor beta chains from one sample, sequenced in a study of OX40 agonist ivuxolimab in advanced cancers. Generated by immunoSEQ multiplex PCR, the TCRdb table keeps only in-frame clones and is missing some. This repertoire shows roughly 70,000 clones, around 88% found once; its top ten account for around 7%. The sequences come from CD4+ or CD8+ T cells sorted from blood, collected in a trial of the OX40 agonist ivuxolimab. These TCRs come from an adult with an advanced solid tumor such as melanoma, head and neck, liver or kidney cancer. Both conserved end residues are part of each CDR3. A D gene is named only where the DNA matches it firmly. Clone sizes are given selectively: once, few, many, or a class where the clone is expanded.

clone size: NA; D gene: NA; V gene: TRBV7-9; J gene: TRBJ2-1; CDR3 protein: CASSRMGEQFF; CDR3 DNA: TGTGCCAGCAGTCGGATGGGTGAGCAGTTCTTC
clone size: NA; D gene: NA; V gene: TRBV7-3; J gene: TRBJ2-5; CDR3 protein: CASSLTGNGETQYF; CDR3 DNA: TGTGCCAGCAGCTTAACCGGGAATGGAGAGACCCAGTACTTC
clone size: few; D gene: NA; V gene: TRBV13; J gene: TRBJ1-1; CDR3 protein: CASSFSDGEAFF; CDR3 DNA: TGTGCCAGCAGCTTTTCGGACGGTGAAGCTTTCTTT
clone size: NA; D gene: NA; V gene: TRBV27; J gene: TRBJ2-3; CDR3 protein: CASSPAWGTDTQYF; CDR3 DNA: TGTGCCAGCAGTCCAGCTTGGGGCACAGATACGCAGTATTTT
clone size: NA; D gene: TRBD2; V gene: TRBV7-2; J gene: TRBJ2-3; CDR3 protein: CASSLGLAETTDTQYF; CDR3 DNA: TGTGCCAGCAGCCTAGGACTAGCGGAAACCACAGATACGCAGTATTTT
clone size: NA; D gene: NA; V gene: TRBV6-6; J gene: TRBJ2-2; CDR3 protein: CASSYSRDTGELFF; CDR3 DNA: TGTGCCAGCAGTTACTCGAGGGACACCGGGGAGCTGTTTTTT
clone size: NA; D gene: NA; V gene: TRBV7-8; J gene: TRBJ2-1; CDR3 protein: CASSLLGPYPEEQFF; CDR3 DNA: TGTGCCAGCAGCTTACTGGGTCCCTACCCGGAGGAGCAGTTCTTC
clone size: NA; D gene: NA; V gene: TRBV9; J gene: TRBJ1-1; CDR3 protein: CASSVGISDTEAFF; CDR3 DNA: TGTGCCAGCAGCGTAGGTATATCGGACACTGAAGCTTTCTTT
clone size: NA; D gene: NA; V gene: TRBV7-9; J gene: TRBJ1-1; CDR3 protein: CASSLETGTEAFF; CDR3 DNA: TGTGCCAGCAGCTTAGAAACTGGCACTGAAGCTTTCTTT
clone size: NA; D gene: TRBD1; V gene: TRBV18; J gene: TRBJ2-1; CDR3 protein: CASSPDGTVRTSYNEQFF; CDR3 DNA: TGTGCCAGCTCACCAGACGGGACAGTCCGGACTTCCTACAATGAGCAGTTCTTC